This T cell receptor (beta chain) was observed in a study of tumor-infiltrating lymphocytes in localized non-small cell lung cancer. V shed 6 bases and J shed 4 bases, with 7 bases lying between them. Germline V lookup: CDR1 SQVTM, CDR2 ANQGSEA. This CDR3 has 11 amino acids. Study-wide results and caveats: Different pieces of the same tissue went to different assays, confounding technical variation with intratumor heterogeneity. Only some patients had TCR sequencing, depending on available tissue. Compared with uninvolved lung, tumors showed higher T cell infiltration by TCRbeta sequencing.

This clone is medium-sized within its sample. Its cognate antigen is unknown. This table comes from immunoSEQ multiplex PCR, and its TCRdb copy is limited to in-frame clones, with some not included. The sample has about 24,000 clones; approximately 64% are singletons. The chain couples TRBV29-1 to TRBJ2-1; D unresolved. The material sequenced was lung tumor tissue. This clonotype was sampled from a human donor with non-small cell lung cancer. CDR3 in amino acids: CSVEEYNEQFF. For the CDR3, the DNA is TGCAGCGTAGAGGAATACAATGAGCAGTTCTTC.